This T cell receptor (beta chain) was captured in a study of OX40 agonist ivuxolimab in advanced cancers. Study-wide context: Hepatocellular carcinoma, melanoma, renal cell or head and neck cancer affected the dose-escalation patients. Past anti-PD-1, anti-PD-L1 or anti-CTLA-4 therapy was accepted, and approximately 37% had received some.

The CDR3 is 13 amino acids. Per germline, CDR1 MNHEY and CDR2 SVGAGI. V dropped 2 bases and J dropped 5 bases, with 8 bases sitting between them. General study points: In general, CD8+ T cells held more expanded clones than CD4+ did, on average. Not determined was the antigen specificity of the expanded peripheral T cells.

Assay used: immunoSEQ multiplex PCR; TCRdb lists only in-frame clones, some missing. The repertoire consists of 81,000 or so clones, with about 90% occurring once and the leading ten covering about 7.6%. Comments on this clone: No antigen is known for it.

The input for sequencing was CD4+ or CD8+ T cells sorted from blood, taken in a trial of the OX40 agonist ivuxolimab. The V call is TRBV6-5, the J call TRBJ2-3; D not resolved. The sequence was obtained from an adult with an advanced solid tumor such as melanoma, head and neck, liver or kidney cancer. The CDR3 here is CASSYGDGDTQYF. CDR3 coding DNA: TGTGCCAGCAGTTACGGCGATGGAGATACGCAGTATTTT.